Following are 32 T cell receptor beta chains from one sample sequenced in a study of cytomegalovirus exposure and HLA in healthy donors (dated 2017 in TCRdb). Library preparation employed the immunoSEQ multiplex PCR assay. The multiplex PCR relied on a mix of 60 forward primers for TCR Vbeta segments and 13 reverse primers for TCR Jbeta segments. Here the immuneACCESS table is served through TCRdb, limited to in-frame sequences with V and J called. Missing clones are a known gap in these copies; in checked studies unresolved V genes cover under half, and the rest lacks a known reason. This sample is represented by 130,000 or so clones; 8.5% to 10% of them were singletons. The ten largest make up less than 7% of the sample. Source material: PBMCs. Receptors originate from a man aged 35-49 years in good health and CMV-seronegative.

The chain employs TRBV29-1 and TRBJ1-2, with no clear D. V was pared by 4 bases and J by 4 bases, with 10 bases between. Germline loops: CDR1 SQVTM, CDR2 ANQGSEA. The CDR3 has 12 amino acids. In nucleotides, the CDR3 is TGCAGCGTTGTAATATTATCCTATGGCTACACCTTC. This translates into CSVVILSYGYTF.

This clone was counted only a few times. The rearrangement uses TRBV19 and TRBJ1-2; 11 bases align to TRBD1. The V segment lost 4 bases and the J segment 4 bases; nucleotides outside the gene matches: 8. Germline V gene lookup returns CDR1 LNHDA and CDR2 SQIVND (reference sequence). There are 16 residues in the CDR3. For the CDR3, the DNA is TGTGCCAGTAGTACACGGACAGGGGGCGCAACCTATGGCTACACCTTC. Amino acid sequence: CASSTRTGGATYGYTF.

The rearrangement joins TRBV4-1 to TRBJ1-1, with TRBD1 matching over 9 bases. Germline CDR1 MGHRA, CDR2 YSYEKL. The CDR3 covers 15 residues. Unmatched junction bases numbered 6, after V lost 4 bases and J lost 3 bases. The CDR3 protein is CASSLMGQGYTEAFF. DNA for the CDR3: TGCGCCAGCAGCCTTATGGGACAGGGTTACACTGAAGCTTTCTTT.

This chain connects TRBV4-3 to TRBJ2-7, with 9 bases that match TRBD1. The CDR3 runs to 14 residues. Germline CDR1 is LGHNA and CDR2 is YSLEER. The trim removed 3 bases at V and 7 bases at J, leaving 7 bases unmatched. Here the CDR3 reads CASSQVQGAREQYF. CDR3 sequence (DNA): TGCGCCAGCAGCCAGGTACAGGGGGCGCGGGAGCAGTACTTC.

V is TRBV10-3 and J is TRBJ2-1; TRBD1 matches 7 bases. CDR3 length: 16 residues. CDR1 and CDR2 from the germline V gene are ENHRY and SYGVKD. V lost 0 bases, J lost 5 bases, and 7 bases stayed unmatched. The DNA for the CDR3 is TGTGCCATCAGTGAGTCTCAGACAGGGTCCCACAATGAGCAGTTCTTC. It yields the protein CAISESQTGSHNEQFF.

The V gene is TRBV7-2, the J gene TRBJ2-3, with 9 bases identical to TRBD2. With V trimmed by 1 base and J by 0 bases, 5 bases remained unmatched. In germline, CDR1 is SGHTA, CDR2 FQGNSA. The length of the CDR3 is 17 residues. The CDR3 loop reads CASSLVGGGASTDTQYF. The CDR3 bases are TGTGCCAGCAGCTTAGTAGGCGGGGGGGCCAGCACAGATACGCAGTATTTT.

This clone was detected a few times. The CDR3 region has the DNA TGCGCCAGCAGTCGACTAGCGGGGGGGGGTTACAATGAGCAGTTCTTC. Translated: CASSRLAGGGYNEQFF. The V call is TRBV4-1, the J call TRBJ2-1, with 14 nucleotides matching TRBD2. Looked up from germline, CDR1 is MGHRA and CDR2 is YSYEKL. With 6 bases clipped from V and 4 bases from J, the junction kept 5 bases outside the gene matches. There are 16 residues in the CDR3.

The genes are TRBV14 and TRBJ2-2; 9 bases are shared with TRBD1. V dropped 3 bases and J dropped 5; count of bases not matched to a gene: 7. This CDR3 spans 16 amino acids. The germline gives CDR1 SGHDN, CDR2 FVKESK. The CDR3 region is CASSHFGGTGTGELFF. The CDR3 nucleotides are TGTGCCAGCAGCCACTTTGGTGGGACAGGGACCGGGGAGCTGTTTTTT.

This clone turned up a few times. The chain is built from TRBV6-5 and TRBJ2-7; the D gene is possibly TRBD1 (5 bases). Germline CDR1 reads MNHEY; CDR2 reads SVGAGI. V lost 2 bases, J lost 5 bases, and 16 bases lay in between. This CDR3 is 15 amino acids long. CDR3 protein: CASSYIGKGAHEQYF. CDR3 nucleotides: TGTGCCAGCAGTTACATCGGTAAAGGGGCCCACGAGCAGTACTTC.

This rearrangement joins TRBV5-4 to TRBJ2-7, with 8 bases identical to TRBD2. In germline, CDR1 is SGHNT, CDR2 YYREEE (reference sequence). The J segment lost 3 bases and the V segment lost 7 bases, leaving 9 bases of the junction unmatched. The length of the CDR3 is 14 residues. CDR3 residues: CASRISGGSYEQYF. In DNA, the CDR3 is TGTGCCAGCCGGATAAGCGGGGGAAGCTACGAGCAGTACTTC.

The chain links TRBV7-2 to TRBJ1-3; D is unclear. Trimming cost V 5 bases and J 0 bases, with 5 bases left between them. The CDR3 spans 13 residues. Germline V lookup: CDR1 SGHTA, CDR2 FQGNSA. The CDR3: CASSHSSGNTIYF. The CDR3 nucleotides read TGTGCCAGCAGCCACTCCTCTGGAAACACCATATATTTT. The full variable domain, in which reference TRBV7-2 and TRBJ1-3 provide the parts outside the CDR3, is GAGVSQSPSNKVTEKGKDVELRCDPISGHTALYWYRQSLGQGLEFLIYFQGNSAPDKSGLPSDRFSAERTGGSVSTLTIQRTQQEDSAVYLCASSHSSGNTIYFGEGSWLTVV.

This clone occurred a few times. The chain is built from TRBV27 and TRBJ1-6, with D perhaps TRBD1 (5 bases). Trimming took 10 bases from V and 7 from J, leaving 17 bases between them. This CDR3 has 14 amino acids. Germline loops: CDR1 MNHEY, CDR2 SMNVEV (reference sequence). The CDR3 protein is CATSTVEGNSPLHF. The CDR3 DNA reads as TGTGCCACCTCAACGGTGGAGGGGAATTCACCCCTCCACTTT.

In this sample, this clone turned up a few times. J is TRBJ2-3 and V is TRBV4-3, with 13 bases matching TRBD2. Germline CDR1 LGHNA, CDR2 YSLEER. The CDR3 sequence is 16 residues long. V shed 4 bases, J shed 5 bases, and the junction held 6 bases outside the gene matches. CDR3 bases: TGCGCCAGCAGCCTCACTAGCGGGGGGGCTGGAGATACGCAGTATTTT. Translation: CASSLTSGGAGDTQYF.

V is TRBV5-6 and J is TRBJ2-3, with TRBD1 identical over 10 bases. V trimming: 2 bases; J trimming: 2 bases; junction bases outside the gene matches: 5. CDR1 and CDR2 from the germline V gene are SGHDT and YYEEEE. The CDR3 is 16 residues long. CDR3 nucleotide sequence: TGTGCCAGCAGCTTTGGGACAGGGGCTTCCACAGATACGCAGTATTTT. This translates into CASSFGTGASTDTQYF.

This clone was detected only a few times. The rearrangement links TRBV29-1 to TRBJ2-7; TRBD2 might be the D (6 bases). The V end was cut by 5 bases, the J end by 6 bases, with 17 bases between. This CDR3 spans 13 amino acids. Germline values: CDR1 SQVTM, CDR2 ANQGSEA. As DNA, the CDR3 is TGCAGCGTTCATCCTGGGGGAGGAAGCGAGCAGTACTTC. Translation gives CSVHPGGGSEQYF.

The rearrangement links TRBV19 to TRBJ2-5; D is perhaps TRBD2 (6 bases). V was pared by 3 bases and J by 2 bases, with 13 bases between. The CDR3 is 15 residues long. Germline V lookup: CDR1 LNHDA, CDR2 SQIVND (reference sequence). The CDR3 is CASSIGGASQETQYF. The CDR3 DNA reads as TGTGCCAGTAGTATCGGGGGAGCGAGTCAAGAGACCCAGTACTTC.

The DNA for the CDR3 is TGTGCCAGCAGCCCGGACCCCGGGACACTCTACGAGCAGTACTTC. This codes for CASSPDPGTLYEQYF. The chain combines TRBV5-4 with TRBJ2-7, with D maybe TRBD1 (6 bases). The CDR3 is 15 amino acids. V gave up 4 bases and J gave up 3 bases, with 17 bases separating them. CDR1 is SGHNT and CDR2 is YYREEE in the germline V gene (reference sequence).

For the CDR3, the DNA is TGTGCCAGCAGCTTAATCCCAGGGAGGACTGAAGCTTTCTTT. Translated: CASSLIPGRTEAFF. This chain links TRBV7-2 with TRBJ1-1, with D tentatively TRBD1 (5 bases). In germline, CDR1 is SGHTA, CDR2 FQGNSA. The CDR3 is made up of 14 amino acids. The V end lost 2 bases, the J end lost 5 bases, and 12 bases lay between the germline ends. Based on the CDR3 plus reference TRBV7-2 and TRBJ1-1, the full variable domain is GAGVSQSPSNKVTEKGKDVELRCDPISGHTALYWYRQSLGQGLEFLIYFQGNSAPDKSGLPSDRFSAERTGGSVSTLTIQRTQQEDSAVYLCASSLIPGRTEAFFGQGTRLTVV.

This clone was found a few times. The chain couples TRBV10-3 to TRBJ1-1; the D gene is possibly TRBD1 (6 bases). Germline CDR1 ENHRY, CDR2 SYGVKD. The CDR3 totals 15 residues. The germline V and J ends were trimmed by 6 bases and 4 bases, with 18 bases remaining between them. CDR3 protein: CAIRDTGPGGTEAFF. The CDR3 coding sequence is TGTGCCATCAGGGATACAGGGCCGGGCGGCACTGAAGCTTTCTTT.

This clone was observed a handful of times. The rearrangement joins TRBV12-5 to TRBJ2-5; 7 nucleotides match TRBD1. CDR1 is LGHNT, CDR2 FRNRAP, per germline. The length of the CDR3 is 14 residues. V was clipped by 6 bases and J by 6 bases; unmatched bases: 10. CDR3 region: CASGTHRGWKTQYF. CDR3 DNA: TGTGCTAGTGGGACCCACAGGGGCTGGAAGACCCAGTACTTC.

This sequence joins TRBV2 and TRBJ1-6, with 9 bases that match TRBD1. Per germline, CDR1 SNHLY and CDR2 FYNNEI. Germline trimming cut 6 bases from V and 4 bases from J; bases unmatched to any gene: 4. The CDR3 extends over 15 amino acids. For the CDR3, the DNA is TGTGCCAGCAGGGGACAGGGTAGTTATAATTCACCCCTCCACTTT. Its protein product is CASRGQGSYNSPLHF.

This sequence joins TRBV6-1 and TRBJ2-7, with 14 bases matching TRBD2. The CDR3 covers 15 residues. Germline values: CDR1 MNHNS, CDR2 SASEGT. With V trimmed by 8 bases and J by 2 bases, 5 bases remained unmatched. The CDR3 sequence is CASQTSGGETYEQYF. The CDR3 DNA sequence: TGTGCCAGCCAGACTAGCGGGGGGGAGACCTACGAGCAGTACTTC.

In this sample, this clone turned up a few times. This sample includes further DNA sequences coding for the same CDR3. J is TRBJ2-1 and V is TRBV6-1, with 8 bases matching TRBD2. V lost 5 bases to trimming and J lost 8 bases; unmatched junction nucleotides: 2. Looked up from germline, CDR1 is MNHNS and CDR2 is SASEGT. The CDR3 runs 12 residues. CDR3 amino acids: CASSRGGDEQFF. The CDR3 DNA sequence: TGTGCCAGCAGTCGGGGGGGCGATGAGCAGTTCTTC.

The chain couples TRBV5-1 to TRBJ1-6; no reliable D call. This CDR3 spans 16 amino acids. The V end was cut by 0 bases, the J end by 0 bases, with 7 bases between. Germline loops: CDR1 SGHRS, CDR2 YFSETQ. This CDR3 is CASSLAGSSYNSPLHF. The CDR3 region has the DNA TGCGCCAGCAGCTTGGCGGGAAGCTCCTATAATTCACCCCTCCACTTT.

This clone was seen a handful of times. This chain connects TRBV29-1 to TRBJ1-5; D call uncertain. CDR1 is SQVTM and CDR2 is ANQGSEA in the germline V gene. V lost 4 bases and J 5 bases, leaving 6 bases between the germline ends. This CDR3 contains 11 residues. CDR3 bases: TGCAGCGTTGGGGAGGATCAGCCCCAGCATTTT. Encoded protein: CSVGEDQPQHF.

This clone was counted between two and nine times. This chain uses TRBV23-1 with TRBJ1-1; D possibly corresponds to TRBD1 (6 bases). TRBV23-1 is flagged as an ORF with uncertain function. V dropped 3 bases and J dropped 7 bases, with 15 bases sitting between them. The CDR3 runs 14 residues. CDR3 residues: CASSHPSPDSEAFF. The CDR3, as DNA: TGCGCCAGCAGTCACCCCTCCCCGGACAGTGAAGCTTTCTTT.

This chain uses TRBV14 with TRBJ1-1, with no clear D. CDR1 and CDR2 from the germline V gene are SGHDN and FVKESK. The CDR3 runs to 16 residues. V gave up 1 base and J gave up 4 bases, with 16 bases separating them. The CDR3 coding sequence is TGTGCCAGCAGCCAAGTCGGTAGCCTCGGTAGCACTGAAGCTTTCTTT. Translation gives CASSQVGSLGSTEAFF.

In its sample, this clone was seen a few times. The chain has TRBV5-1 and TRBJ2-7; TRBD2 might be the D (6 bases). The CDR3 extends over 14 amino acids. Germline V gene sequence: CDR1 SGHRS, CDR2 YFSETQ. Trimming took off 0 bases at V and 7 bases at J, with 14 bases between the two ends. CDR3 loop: CASSLDGPRGEQYF. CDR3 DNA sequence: TGCGCCAGCAGCTTGGATGGTCCCCGGGGGGAGCAGTACTTC.

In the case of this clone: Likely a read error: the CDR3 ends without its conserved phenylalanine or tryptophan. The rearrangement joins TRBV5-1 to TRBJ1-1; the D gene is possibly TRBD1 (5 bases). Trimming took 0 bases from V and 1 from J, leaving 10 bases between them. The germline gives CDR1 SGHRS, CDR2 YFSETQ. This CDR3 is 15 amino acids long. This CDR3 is CASSLDGGRNTEAFV. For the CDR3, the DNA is TGCGCCAGCAGCTTGGATGGGGGGAGGAACACTGAAGCTTTCGTT.

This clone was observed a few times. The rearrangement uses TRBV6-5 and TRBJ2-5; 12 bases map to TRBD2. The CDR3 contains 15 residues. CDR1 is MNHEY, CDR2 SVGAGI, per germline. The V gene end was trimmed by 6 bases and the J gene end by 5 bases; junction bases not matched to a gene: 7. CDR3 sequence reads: CASSPRLAGVETQYF. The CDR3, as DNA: TGTGCCAGCAGCCCTCGACTAGCGGGGGTTGAGACCCAGTACTTC.

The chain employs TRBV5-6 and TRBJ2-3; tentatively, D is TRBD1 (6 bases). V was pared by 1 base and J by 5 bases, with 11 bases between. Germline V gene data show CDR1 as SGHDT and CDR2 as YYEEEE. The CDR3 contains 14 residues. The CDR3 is CASSLTGWGDTQYF. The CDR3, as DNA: TGTGCCAGCAGCTTGACAGGGTGGGGAGATACGCAGTATTTT. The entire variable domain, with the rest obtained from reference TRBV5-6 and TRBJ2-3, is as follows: DAGVTQSPTHLIKTRGQQVTLRCSPKSGHDTVSWYQQALGQGPQFIFQYYEEEERQRGNFPDRFSGHQFPNYSSELNVNALLLGDSALYLCASSLTGWGDTQYFGPGTRLTVL.

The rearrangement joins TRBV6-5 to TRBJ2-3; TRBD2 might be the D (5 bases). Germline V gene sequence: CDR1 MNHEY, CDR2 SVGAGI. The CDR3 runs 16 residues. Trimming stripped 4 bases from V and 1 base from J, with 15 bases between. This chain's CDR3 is CASSFSVATGTDTQYF. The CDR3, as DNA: TGTGCCAGCAGTTTCTCCGTAGCGACGGGCACAGATACGCAGTATTTT.